This T cell receptor beta chain was recovered during a study of response to subunit inactivated influenza vaccine. Study-level results: Authors proposed each seasonal influenza vaccination draws in few new T cells.

The CDR3 is 14 residues long. Trimming stripped 2 bases from V and 0 bases from J, with 5 bases between. TCRdb re-called the RT-PCR reads with MiXCR, one entry per CDR3 protein. The data contain over 400,000 distinct CDR3 sequences, roughly 9.8% of them seen just once; the ten biggest clones take up about an eighth. This clonotype came up a few times. Its target is not known. The clonotype comes from a man aged 45-65 years who received an inactivated influenza vaccine. This sequence joins TRBV12-3 or TRBV12-4 and TRBJ1-3; D is unresolved. Material: PBMCs from blood, obtained around seven weeks after vaccination. The CDR3 is CASSLPGSGNTIYF. DNA of the CDR3: TGTGCCAGCAGTTTACCGGGCTCTGGAAACACCATATATTTT.